The next 3 T cell receptor beta chains were all read from a single sample in a study of blood T cells in healthy people across ages. A second PCR of 7 to 11 cycles used a sample-barcoded 5' primer and a J-beta primer mix. TCRdb independently ran MiXCR on the 5' RACE reads; one entry per CDR3 protein. Here the sample spans about 930,000 distinct CDR3 sequences, around 29% being singletons. A further study also used this sample, focusing on T cells of mothers and their children.

Sequenced: blood. Every receptor here comes from a woman between 40 and 55 years old in good health.

This clonotype was seen only once. The rearrangement joins TRBV7-2 to TRBJ2-1; D possibly matches TRBD1 or TRBD2 (5 bases each). The ends were cut back, 1 base at V and 5 bases at J, with 12 bases in the middle. The CDR3 length is 15 residues. From germline, CDR1 is SGHTA and CDR2 FQGNSA. DNA for the CDR3: TGTGCCAGCAGCTTAGAAGGGGACCGGCACAATGAGCAGTTCTTC. Its protein is CASSLEGDRHNEQFF.

About this clonotype: A much larger clonotype is one base distant, so this may be a read error. The rearrangement links TRBV28 to TRBJ2-1; no firm D call. The germline V gene has CDR1 MDHEN and CDR2 SYDVKM. V gave up 5 bases and J gave up 10 bases, with 18 bases separating them. The CDR3 has 14 residues. The CDR3 loop is CASSRAAGIYEQFF. Here the CDR3 DNA reads TGTGCCAGCAGTAGGGCAGCTGGTATCTACGAGCAGTTCTTC.

This clonotype occurred a few times. The chain uses TRBV12-3 or TRBV12-4 and TRBJ2-3; D remains unclear. This CDR3 is 13 amino acids long. Between the trimmed V and J ends, which lost 6 bases and 3 bases, there was a span of 10 bases. In DNA, the CDR3 is TGTGCCAGCAGCTTTTTCGGAACAGATACGCAGTATTTT. It encodes CASSFFGTDTQYF.